This T cell receptor (beta chain) was captured in a study of blood T cell repertoires in COVID-19. On the study more broadly: The cDNA or gDNA used as material had been derived from T cells, B-cell-depleted T cells, or PBMCs.

Sequenced by immunoSEQ multiplex PCR; TCRdb stores in-frame clones only, minus some. The sample has approximately 350,000 clones, over 70% seen once. V was cut by 4 bases and J by 6 bases, with 9 bases left in between. The CDR3 sequence is 12 residues long. Source material: peripheral blood. The receptor was isolated from a man under 40 with active or convalescent COVID-19. This chain connects TRBV12-3 or TRBV12-4 to TRBJ1-2, with a tentative D call TRBD1 (5 bases). The CDR3 nucleotides read TGTGCCAGCAGTTCAACAGGCAATGGCTACACCTTC. Translation: CASSSTGNGYTF.